This TCR beta chain comes out of a study of blood T cell repertoires in COVID-19. Study background: Samples taken during acute and convalescent COVID-19 were collected in the United States, Italy and Spain. PBMCs, B-cell-depleted T cells, or T cells were the source of the cDNA or gDNA that made up the material.

The authors' processing: From reference gene primer amplification, estimates of nucleated cell counts were derived. Sequencing used immunoSEQ multiplex PCR; TCRdb keeps in-frame clones, though not all of them. V and J calls plus clone size are reproduced from that table; the DNA served to infer D and trimming. The sample has about 130,000 clones, around 82% seen once. Trimming pared 7 bases from V and 6 bases from J, leaving 15 bases between. CDR3 length: 13 residues. CDR1 and CDR2 from the germline V gene are KGHSH and LQKENI. The clonotype comes from a woman in her twenties or thirties who had recovered from COVID-19. V usage is TRBV18 and J usage is TRBJ1-1; perhaps TRBD1 as D (6 bases). Sequenced sample: peripheral blood. The CDR3 region has the DNA TGTGCCAGCTATATCGGGGGGGCCTCTGAAGCTTTCTTT. Its protein is CASYIGGASEAFF.